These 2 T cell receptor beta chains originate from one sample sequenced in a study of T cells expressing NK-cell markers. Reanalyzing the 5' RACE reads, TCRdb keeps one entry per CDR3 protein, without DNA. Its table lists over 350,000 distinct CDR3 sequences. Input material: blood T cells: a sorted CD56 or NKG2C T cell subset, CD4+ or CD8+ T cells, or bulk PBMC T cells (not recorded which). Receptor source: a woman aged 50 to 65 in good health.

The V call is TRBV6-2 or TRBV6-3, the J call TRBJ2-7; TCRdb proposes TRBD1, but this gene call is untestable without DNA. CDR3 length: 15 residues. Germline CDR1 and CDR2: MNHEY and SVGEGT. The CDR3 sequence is CASRPHSGRASEQYF.

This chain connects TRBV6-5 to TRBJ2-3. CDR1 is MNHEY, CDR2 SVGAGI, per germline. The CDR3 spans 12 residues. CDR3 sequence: CASGGLYDTQYF.